This T cell receptor (beta chain) was sequenced during a study of shared clonotypes between healthy human individuals. Study-wide results and limits: What naive subsets generally showed was a larger estimated richness than memory subsets showed.

On this clone itself: The antigen is undetermined.

Germline CDR1 MDHEN, CDR2 SYDVKM. Losses at the gene ends were 7 bases for V and 8 bases for J; bases not matched to a gene: 10. The CDR3 spans 15 residues. Sequencing was performed with immunoSEQ multiplex PCR; in TCRdb, only in-frame clones are kept and a portion is missing. Of 330,000 or so clones in the sample, about 74% were seen once. The sequence came from a man younger than 45 in good health. The chain links TRBV28 to TRBJ1-4, with 10 bases fitting TRBD1. Sequencing was carried out using memory CD4+ T cells sorted from blood. Subset here: CD45RA-negative fraction. The CDR3 region has the DNA TGTGCCAGCAACGCCCCGGGACAGGGGCTGGAAAAACTGTTTTTT. This sequence encodes CASNAPGQGLEKLFF.